This T cell receptor (beta chain) derives from a study of blood T cell repertoires in COVID-19. With 5 bases clipped from V and 10 bases from J, the junction kept 10 bases outside the gene matches. This CDR3 is built from 14 residues. Looked up from germline, CDR1 is MDHEN and CDR2 is SYDVKM. This clone has a single count. The method was immunoSEQ multiplex PCR; TCRdb's version includes in-frame clones alone and lacks a portion of them. The table includes some 99,000 clones, 83% detected once. The source of this sequence is a woman aged 60 to 75 with acute or convalescent COVID-19. The V gene is TRBV28, the J gene TRBJ2-1, with TRBD2 matching over 8 bases. Sample: peripheral blood. This chain's CDR3 is CASSPPGGAREQFF. CDR3 DNA sequence: TGTGCCAGCAGTCCCCCCGGGGGGGCTAGGGAGCAGTTCTTC.